Listed below are T cell receptor beta chains from one sample, sequenced in a study of shared clonotypes between healthy human individuals. Sequencing was performed with immunoSEQ multiplex PCR; in TCRdb, only in-frame clones are kept and a portion is missing. Of 400,000 to 550,000 clones listed, roughly 85% are singletons. The sequencing input was PBMCs. All receptors come from a woman aged 35 to 49 in good health. Some clones in this sample may be carry-over from other donors' samples. CDR3s include the opening cysteine and the closing phenylalanine or tryptophan. The D gene is left open where the match is weak. Expanded clones are given a class, and other clones once, few, many or no size at all.

clone_size d_call j_call v_call cdr3_nt cdr3_aa
- TRBD2 TRBJ2-1 TRBV15 TGTGCCACCAGTAGGACTAGCGGGAGGTTCAATGAGCAGTTCTTC CATSRTSGRFNEQFF
- - TRBJ1-2 TRBV11-2 TGTGCCAGCAGCTCGGCGGATAGGGGGGACTTTGGCTACACCTTC CASSSADRGDFGYTF
- TRBD2 TRBJ2-1 TRBV7-3 TGTGCCAGCAGCTCCGGACTAGCGGGTTACAATGAGCAGTTCTTC CASSSGLAGYNEQFF
- TRBD2 TRBJ2-1 TRBV7-9 TGTGCCAGCAGCTTAGCGGGGACTAGCGGGAAAGGGTCCTACAATGAGCAGTTCTTC CASSLAGTSGKGSYNEQFF
- - TRBJ1-5 TRBV28 TGTGCCAGCAGTCAATCCGTGGGGGGTGGCAATCAGCCCCAGCATTTT CASSQSVGGGNQPQHF
- - TRBJ1-3 TRBV5-1 TGCGCCAGCAGCTTGGGGGCGAGCGGAAACACCATATATTTT CASSLGASGNTIYF
few - TRBJ1-5 TRBV7-9 TGTGCCAGCAGCTTAGCGGGAAGTCAGCCCCAGCATTTT CASSLAGSQPQHF
- - TRBJ2-3 TRBV21-1 TGTGCCAGCAGCAAAGCAATAAAGCGGGAGACACACACAGATACGCAGTATTTT CASSKAIKRETHTDTQYF
- TRBD1 TRBJ2-3 TRBV6-6 TGTGCCAGCAGTTACCCGACAGGGGAAGATGCTACGCAGTATTTT CASSYPTGEDATQYF
once - TRBJ2-6 TRBV27 TGTGCCACCGACAGAGATCCCTCTGGGGCCAACGTCCTGACTTTC CATDRDPSGANVLTF
- TRBD2 TRBJ2-7 TRBV5-4 TGTGCCAGCAGCTTGGGTCGGCTAGCGGGAGACGAGCAGTACTTC CASSLGRLAGDEQYF